The rows below give T cell receptor beta chains drawn from one sample of a study of cytotoxic CD8 clonotypes in ibrutinib-treated CLL. Some clones are missing from TCRdb's copy, which holds only in-frame ones; the method was immunoSEQ multiplex PCR. The sample yields some 76,000 clones, roughly 85% seen once. The sequencing here drew on PBMCs, taken after 24 months of ibrutinib treatment. The origin of the receptors is a human donor with chronic lymphocytic leukemia. Each CDR3 is given with its conserved first and last residue. The order of the fields is CDR3 protein, CDR3 DNA, V gene, clone size, J gene, D gene. The D gene is left open where the match is weak. Clone sizes are given selectively: once, few, many, or a class where the clone is expanded.

CDR3 protein: CAITAENNEQFF
CDR3 DNA: TGTGCCATCACGGCGGAAAACAATGAGCAGTTCTTC
V gene: TRBV10-3
clone size: -
J gene: TRBJ2-1
D gene: -

CDR3 protein: CASSHANRLNTEAFF
CDR3 DNA: TGCGCCAGCAGCCATGCTAACAGGCTGAACACTGAAGCTTTCTTT
V gene: TRBV4-1
clone size: -
J gene: TRBJ1-1
D gene: -

CDR3 protein: CASSVAGPDTQYF
CDR3 DNA: TGTGCCAGCAGCGTAGCCGGCCCAGATACGCAGTATTTT
V gene: TRBV9
clone size: few
J gene: TRBJ2-3
D gene: -

CDR3 protein: CASSIRFRDEQFF
CDR3 DNA: TGTGCCAGTAGTATTCGTTTCAGGGATGAGCAGTTCTTC
V gene: TRBV19
clone size: -
J gene: TRBJ2-1
D gene: -

CDR3 protein: CASSLGENPYEQYF
CDR3 DNA: TGTGCCAGCAGCTTAGGCGAAAACCCCTACGAGCAGTACTTC
V gene: TRBV7-3
clone size: -
J gene: TRBJ2-7
D gene: -

CDR3 protein: CASSYTITDTQYF
CDR3 DNA: TGTGCCAGTAGTTACACCATCACAGATACGCAGTATTTT
V gene: TRBV19
clone size: few
J gene: TRBJ2-3
D gene: -

CDR3 protein: CASSLPRDGYTGELFF
CDR3 DNA: TGTGCCAGCAGTTTACCCCGGGACGGCTACACCGGGGAGCTGTTTTTT
V gene: TRBV28
clone size: -
J gene: TRBJ2-2
D gene: -

CDR3 protein: CATSRGEWGTGELFF
CDR3 DNA: TGTGCCACCAGCAGAGGGGAGTGGGGCACCGGGGAGCTGTTTTTT
V gene: TRBV15
clone size: -
J gene: TRBJ2-2
D gene: -

CDR3 protein: CASSILTANTEAFF
CDR3 DNA: TGTGCCAGTAGTATACTGACAGCTAACACTGAAGCTTTCTTT
V gene: TRBV19
clone size: -
J gene: TRBJ1-1
D gene: -

CDR3 protein: CATHGTATSGNTIYF
CDR3 DNA: TGTGCCACCCACGGGACCGCGACTTCTGGAAACACCATATATTTT
V gene: TRBV28
clone size: -
J gene: TRBJ1-3
D gene: -

CDR3 protein: CASRGPDRGYDGELFF
CDR3 DNA: TGTGCCAGCAGGGGCCCGGACAGGGGTTATGACGGGGAGCTGTTTTTT
V gene: TRBV6-4
clone size: once
J gene: TRBJ2-2
D gene: TRBD1

CDR3 protein: CASSLWDRSYEQYF
CDR3 DNA: TGTGCCAGCTCACTATGGGACAGGTCCTACGAGCAGTACTTC
V gene: TRBV18
clone size: -
J gene: TRBJ2-7
D gene: TRBD1

CDR3 protein: CASSPGGAGTGELFF
CDR3 DNA: TGTGCCAGCAGCCCCGGGGGGGCGGGAACCGGGGAGCTGTTTTTT
V gene: TRBV7-2
clone size: -
J gene: TRBJ2-2
D gene: TRBD2

CDR3 protein: CASSQDEGGSETQYF
CDR3 DNA: TGTGCCAGCAGCCAAGATGAAGGGGGCAGTGAGACCCAGTACTTC
V gene: TRBV4-2
clone size: few
J gene: TRBJ2-5
D gene: TRBD1

CDR3 protein: CASSLDGELFF
CDR3 DNA: TGCGCCAGCAGCTTGGACGGGGAGCTGTTTTTT
V gene: TRBV5-1
clone size: -
J gene: TRBJ2-2
D gene: -

CDR3 protein: CASTPLVADSSYEQYF
CDR3 DNA: TGTGCCAGCACCCCTCTTGTGGCAGATAGCTCCTACGAGCAGTACTTC
V gene: TRBV7-3
clone size: -
J gene: TRBJ2-7
D gene: -

CDR3 protein: CASSSPAIAGAGTQYF
CDR3 DNA: TGTGCCAGCAGCTCCCCAGCCATAGCGGGGGCAGGGACCCAGTACTTC
V gene: TRBV7-8
clone size: once
J gene: TRBJ2-5
D gene: TRBD2

CDR3 protein: CASSIGTETYEQYF
CDR3 DNA: TGTGCCAGCAGTATCGGGACGGAAACCTACGAGCAGTACTTC
V gene: TRBV6-6
clone size: once
J gene: TRBJ2-7
D gene: -

CDR3 protein: CASSAGTGYKETQYF
CDR3 DNA: TGTGCCAGCAGTGCCGGGACAGGGTATAAAGAGACCCAGTACTTC
V gene: TRBV25-1
clone size: -
J gene: TRBJ2-5
D gene: TRBD1

CDR3 protein: CASSGGQGAHTGELFF
CDR3 DNA: TGTGCCAGCAGCGGGGGACAGGGGGCGCACACCGGGGAGCTGTTTTTT
V gene: TRBV4-2
clone size: -
J gene: TRBJ2-2
D gene: TRBD1

CDR3 protein: CASSLGDYSNQPQHF
CDR3 DNA: TGTGCCAGCTCCCTGGGAGATTATAGCAATCAGCCCCAGCATTTT
V gene: TRBV28
clone size: -
J gene: TRBJ1-5
D gene: -

CDR3 protein: CSVKDSGIGSYEQYF
CDR3 DNA: TGCAGCGTCAAAGATTCAGGGATAGGCTCCTACGAGCAGTACTTC
V gene: TRBV29-1
clone size: -
J gene: TRBJ2-7
D gene: -

CDR3 protein: CASSLGTGVSYNEQFF
CDR3 DNA: TGCGCCAGCAGCCTTGGGACAGGGGTCTCCTACAATGAGCAGTTCTTC
V gene: TRBV10-1
clone size: -
J gene: TRBJ2-1
D gene: TRBD1

CDR3 protein: CASSPRDKAPEQYF
CDR3 DNA: TGTGCCAGCAGCCCGCGGGACAAGGCTCCCGAGCAGTACTTC
V gene: TRBV13
clone size: -
J gene: TRBJ2-7
D gene: -

CDR3 protein: CASSLASTSHTQYF
CDR3 DNA: TGTGCCAGCAGCTTGGCTAGCACGTCGCATACGCAGTATTTT
V gene: TRBV5-5
clone size: -
J gene: TRBJ2-3
D gene: -

CDR3 protein: CASSLTSGKETQYF
CDR3 DNA: TGCGCCAGCAGCCTGACTAGCGGGAAGGAGACCCAGTACTTC
V gene: TRBV5-1
clone size: -
J gene: TRBJ2-5
D gene: TRBD2

CDR3 protein: CATSNGLSYEQYF
CDR3 DNA: TGTGCCACCAGCAACGGACTGTCCTACGAGCAGTACTTC
V gene: TRBV15
clone size: -
J gene: TRBJ2-7
D gene: -

CDR3 protein: CASSSTGGNEQFF
CDR3 DNA: TGTGCCAGCAGCTCGACAGGGGGCAATGAGCAGTTCTTC
V gene: TRBV7-2
clone size: -
J gene: TRBJ2-1
D gene: TRBD1

CDR3 protein: CASSRGGGARGNEQYF
CDR3 DNA: TGTGCCAGCAGCCGTGGGGGTGGCGCAAGGGGAAACGAGCAGTACTTC
V gene: TRBV7-9
clone size: -
J gene: TRBJ2-7
D gene: -

CDR3 protein: CAWSLRAGSTDTQYF
CDR3 DNA: TGTGCCTGGAGTCTCCGAGCGGGTAGCACAGATACGCAGTATTTT
V gene: TRBV30
clone size: -
J gene: TRBJ2-3
D gene: -

CDR3 protein: CASSQYYDGRGEQFF
CDR3 DNA: TGTGCCAGCAGCCAATACTACGACGGGAGGGGTGAGCAGTTCTTC
V gene: TRBV7-3
clone size: -
J gene: TRBJ2-1
D gene: TRBD2

CDR3 protein: CASSPETRAGELFF
CDR3 DNA: TGTGCCAGCAGCCCCGAGACCCGGGCCGGGGAGCTGTTTTTT
V gene: TRBV7-9
clone size: -
J gene: TRBJ2-2
D gene: -

CDR3 protein: CATSSPGQSNQPQHF
CDR3 DNA: TGTGCCACCAGCAGCCCGGGACAGAGCAATCAGCCCCAGCATTTT
V gene: TRBV15
clone size: -
J gene: TRBJ1-5
D gene: TRBD1

CDR3 protein: CASSRAGELFF
CDR3 DNA: TGTGCCAGCAGCCGAGCCGGGGAGCTGTTTTTT
V gene: TRBV7-3
clone size: -
J gene: TRBJ2-2
D gene: -

CDR3 protein: CASSVGAGEVNEQFF
CDR3 DNA: TGTGCCAGCAGCGTAGGGGCGGGAGAGGTCAATGAGCAGTTCTTC
V gene: TRBV9
clone size: -
J gene: TRBJ2-1
D gene: TRBD2

CDR3 protein: CASSERRTSGEYNEQFF
CDR3 DNA: TGTGCCAGCAGTGAAAGGCGGACTAGCGGAGAATACAATGAGCAGTTCTTC
V gene: TRBV6-1
clone size: -
J gene: TRBJ2-1
D gene: TRBD2

CDR3 protein: CASSRDAIAGYEQYF
CDR3 DNA: TGTGCCAGCAGCAGGGACGCCATAGCCGGCTACGAGCAGTACTTC
V gene: TRBV2
clone size: few
J gene: TRBJ2-7
D gene: -

CDR3 protein: CASSPGDQSNQPQHF
CDR3 DNA: TGTGCCAGCAGTCCCGGGGATCAAAGCAATCAGCCCCAGCATTTT
V gene: TRBV6-1
clone size: -
J gene: TRBJ1-5
D gene: -

CDR3 protein: CASSPRDRGYEQYF
CDR3 DNA: TGTGCCAGCTCACCACGGGACAGGGGGTACGAGCAGTACTTC
V gene: TRBV18
clone size: -
J gene: TRBJ2-7
D gene: TRBD1

CDR3 protein: CASSQDYGQGETQYF
CDR3 DNA: TGCGCCAGCAGCCAAGATTACGGACAGGGAGAGACCCAGTACTTC
V gene: TRBV4-3
clone size: -
J gene: TRBJ2-5
D gene: TRBD1

CDR3 protein: CSVATSGLSYEQYF
CDR3 DNA: TGCAGCGTTGCGACTAGCGGGCTTTCCTACGAGCAGTACTTC
V gene: TRBV29-1
clone size: -
J gene: TRBJ2-7
D gene: TRBD2

CDR3 protein: CSAGQQNTEAFF
CDR3 DNA: TGCAGCGCCGGACAGCAGAACACTGAAGCTTTCTTT
V gene: TRBV29-1
clone size: -
J gene: TRBJ1-1
D gene: -

CDR3 protein: CASSRKQVYSGNTIYF
CDR3 DNA: TGTGCCAGCAGTAGAAAACAGGTCTACTCTGGAAACACCATATATTTT
V gene: TRBV5-6
clone size: -
J gene: TRBJ1-3
D gene: -

CDR3 protein: CASSLEGTGAALRTF
CDR3 DNA: TGTGCCAGCAGCTTAGAAGGGACAGGGGCAGCTTTGCGCACCTTC
V gene: TRBV7-2
clone size: -
J gene: TRBJ1-2
D gene: TRBD1

CDR3 protein: CASSPFDADTQYF
CDR3 DNA: TGTGCCAGCAGCCCCTTTGATGCCGATACGCAGTATTTT
V gene: TRBV7-2
clone size: -
J gene: TRBJ2-3
D gene: -